These T cell receptor beta chains were read from a single sample in a study of shared T cell receptors in the human thymus. Using immunoSEQ multiplex PCR, the repertoire was profiled, and TCRdb retains in-frame clones only, with some absent. The table records 450,000 to 650,000 clones, more than 75% of them present only once. A further study also used this sample, focusing on human thymus T cells.

The sequenced material came from thymocytes. The receptors were gathered from a boy under two years old with a congenital heart defect. Each CDR3 is given with its conserved first and last residue. A D gene is named only where the DNA matches it firmly. The size of a clone is reported for some rows only, either as once, few or many, or as a class for expanded clones.

>-|-|TRBV19|TRBJ2-3|18
TGTGCCAGTAGTAGGGGCGGTAGCAGGGGCGAGAACACAGATACGCAGTATTTT
CASSRGGSRGENTDTQYF
>-|-|TRBV5-4|TRBJ2-1|13
TGTGCCAGCAGCTTGGACTCTTGGAATGAGCAGTTCTTC
CASSLDSWNEQFF
>-|-|TRBV4-3|TRBJ2-2|20
TGCGCCAGCAGCCAAGCGGGGGGCCGGGCGGGAGCCTTGAACACCGGGGAGCTGTTTTTT
CASSQAGGRAGALNTGELFF
>TRBD1|-|TRBV6-5|TRBJ2-1|15
TGTGCCAGCAGGGGGACAGTTGGATCCTACAATGAGCAGTTCTTC
CASRGTVGSYNEQFF
>TRBD1|-|TRBV4-1|TRBJ1-4|22
TGCGCCAGCAGCCTTATATCCAATAACCCGGGACAGCGCCGAAGGGCTAATGAAAAACTGTTTTTT
CASSLISNNPGQRRRANEKLFF
>TRBD2|few|TRBV27|TRBJ2-1|17
TGTGCCAGCAGTTTAGGCAAGGGACTAGCGGTCTACAATGAGCAGTTCTTC
CASSLGKGLAVYNEQFF
>-|-|TRBV4-3|TRBJ2-3|14
TGCGCCAGCAGCCAGGCCGCCCGGGCAGATACGCAGTATTTT
CASSQAARADTQYF
>TRBD2|once|TRBV7-2|TRBJ2-1|15
TGTGCCAGCAGCACACCGGGACTAGAGATCGATGAGCAGTTCTTC
CASSTPGLEIDEQFF
>TRBD2|-|TRBV4-3|TRBJ2-1|18
TGCGCCAGCAGCCAAGTTAGTAGCGGGAGCACCTCCTACAATGAGCAGTTCTTC
CASSQVSSGSTSYNEQFF
>TRBD1|-|TRBV6-5|TRBJ1-2|15
TGTGCCAGCAGTTACGGGGGGACAGGGTCCCATGGCTACACCTTC
CASSYGGTGSHGYTF
>TRBD2|-|TRBV5-1|TRBJ2-3|17
TGCGCCAGCAGCCCCCGTGGGGGGAGGGCCGGTACAGATACGCAGTATTTT
CASSPRGGRAGTDTQYF
>TRBD1|-|TRBV5-6|TRBJ2-1|18
TGTGCCAGCAGCCTGGGACAGGGAATAGCGGCCGGCTACAATGAGCAGTTCTTC
CASSLGQGIAAGYNEQFF
>TRBD1|-|TRBV9|TRBJ1-4|15
TGTGCCAGCAGCCATACCGGGACAGAGAATGAAAAACTGTTTTTT
CASSHTGTENEKLFF
>TRBD2|-|TRBV6-1|TRBJ2-1|15
TGTGCCAGCAGTGAAAGGGGCAGCGGGAGCAATGAGCAGTTCTTC
CASSERGSGSNEQFF
>-|-|TRBV23-1|TRBJ1-2|14
TGCGCCAGCACAATAACGGCAGCGGTCTATGGCTACACCTTC
CASTITAAVYGYTF